Detailed here is one TCR beta chain. Its antigen is unknown. Per-base qualities were not stored, and no clone one base away is much larger. This entry comes from a study of OX40 agonist ivuxolimab in advanced cancers. For the wider study: Ivuxolimab was a fully human IgG2 agonistic monoclonal antibody targeting the costimulatory receptor OX40 (CD134). Intravenous ivuxolimab was administered to patients every 2 weeks at six dose levels: 0.01, 0.1, 0.3, 1.5, 3 and 10 mg/kg. Of the roughly 52 dose-escalation patients, hepatocellular carcinoma was present in roughly 19, melanoma in roughly 15, renal cell carcinoma in 9 and head and neck cancer in 9. The dose-escalation cohort was 80% to 90% male with a mean age of approximately 60 years, ranging from roughly 20 to 80. Patients were allowed to have had prior anti-PD-1, anti-PD-L1 or anti-CTLA-4 therapy, and around 43% of the dose-escalation patients had been treated with checkpoint inhibitors. Partial responses occurred in three dose-escalation patients: two with cutaneous melanoma and one with hepatocellular carcinoma. Peripheral TCRbeta sequencing aimed to test whether ivuxolimab altered TCR sequence diversity and caused clonal T-cell expansion. The paper covers the monotherapy dose-escalation part of the phase I ivuxolimab trial, which included N of about 56 patients.

Results the study describes overall, beyond this receptor: The antigen specificity of the peripheral T cells that underwent clonal expansion was not determined. Low levels of normalized T-cell clonal expansion were also shown by some nonresponding patients. At doses from 0.1 to 3.0 mg/kg, clonal expansion was seen in both CD4+ and CD8+ blood T cells between baseline and week 6. In partial responders in the 0.1-3.0 mg/kg groups, normalized peripheral clonal expansion was found to be among the lowest, especially among CD8+ T cells. After ivuxolimab, more expanded clones were found on average in CD8+ T cells than in CD4+ T cells.

To sequence the TCRbeta CDR3 region, genomic DNA was isolated from the sorted cells. The immunoSEQ Assay was used for sequencing of TCRbeta CDR3 regions. This immuneACCESS table, as held by TCRdb, lists in-frame sequences with V and J called but not all clones. Of the missing ones, under half trace to an unresolved V gene in checked studies; the others have no known cause. Counted in this sample were fewer than 70,000 clones; 91% of them appeared once. The ten largest account for 3.5% to 5% of the sample. The trial excluded patients who had a history of autoimmune disease or were on systemic immunosuppression. In every dose cohort, peripheral blood was drawn for TCR sequencing at baseline, cycle 4 day 1, and cycle 7 day 1. Samples came from an open-label, multicenter, first-in-human phase I dose-escalation trial of ivuxolimab. The trial enrolled adults with locally advanced or metastatic head and neck squamous cell, hepatocellular, melanoma or renal cell carcinoma. CD4+ and CD8+ T cells were sorted separately from peripheral blood before TCR sequencing.

Via the germline V gene (reference sequence), CDR1 is PRHDT and CDR2 FYEKMQ. The CDR3 goes from the cysteine to the phenylalanine over 15 residues. Only the CDR3 region is kept as DNA, spanning 45 bases read in frame from base 1. Trimming leaves V shorter by 8 bases and J shorter by 2 bases, with the junction holding 11 bases beyond the gene matches. The sequence came from an adult with an advanced solid tumor such as melanoma, head and neck, liver or kidney cancer. The rearranged chain carries TRBV13 and TRBJ2-7, and 8 junctional nucleotides match TRBD1. Source: CD4+ or CD8+ T cells sorted from blood, taken in a trial of the OX40 agonist ivuxolimab. The CDR3 amino acid sequence is: CASRGPDRDPYEQYF. The DNA reads TGTGCCAGCCGGGGCCCGGACAGGGACCCCTACGAGCAGTACTTC.